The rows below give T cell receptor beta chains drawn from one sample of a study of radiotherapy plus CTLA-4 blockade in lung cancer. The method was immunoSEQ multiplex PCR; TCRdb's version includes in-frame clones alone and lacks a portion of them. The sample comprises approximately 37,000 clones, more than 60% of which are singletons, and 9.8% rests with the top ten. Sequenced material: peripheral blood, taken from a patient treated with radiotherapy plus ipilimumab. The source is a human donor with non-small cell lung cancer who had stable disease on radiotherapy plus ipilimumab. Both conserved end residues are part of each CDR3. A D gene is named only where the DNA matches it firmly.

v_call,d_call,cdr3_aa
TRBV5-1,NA,CASKARGPNTGELFF
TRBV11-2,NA,CASSPSPDTQYF
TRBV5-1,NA,CASSLQSTDTQYF
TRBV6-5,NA,CATNEGNPYNEQFF
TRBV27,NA,CASRWAGSSGELFF
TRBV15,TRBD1,CATSRITTGGRETQYF
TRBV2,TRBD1,CASSGGQGGNQPQHF
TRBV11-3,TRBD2,CASSFSGASYEQYF
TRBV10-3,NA,CAISESNSPGELFF
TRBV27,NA,CASSSSTRQTNYGYTF
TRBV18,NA,CASSPRVLRAVIQIHINQPQHF
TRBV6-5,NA,CASFTGWDTQYF
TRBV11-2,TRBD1,CASSPDRRETQYF
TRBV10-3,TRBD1,CAIRAGTGNTDTQYF
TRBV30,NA,CAWSASLGSQETQYF
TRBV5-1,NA,CASSLDGGNTEAFF
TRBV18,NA,CASSPLQGKTQYF
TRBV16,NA,CASKVGGGNQPQHF
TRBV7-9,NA,CASSVQGFPYEQYF
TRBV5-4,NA,CASSVTGTFSSPLHF
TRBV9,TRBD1,CASSVGISGQGNYGYTF
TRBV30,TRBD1,CAWSTGTGKTQYF
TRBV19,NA,CASSVRQTRTDTQYF
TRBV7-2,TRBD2,CASSPRLARATDTQYF
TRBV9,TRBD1,CASSVGATGMNTEAFF
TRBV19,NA,CASSDTINQPQHF
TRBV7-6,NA,CASSSGGPQHF
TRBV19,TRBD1,CASSRPGQGELNTEAFF
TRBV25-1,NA,CASRPDSNYGYTF